Described below is a single T cell receptor (beta chain) sequence and its context. Its specificity is unknown. Sequencing of DNA taken from cultured CD4+ T cells relied on the Oncomine TCR Beta short-read assay. The genomic DNA was obtained from cultured CD4+ T cells by extraction with the QIAamp micro DNA kit. Via MiXCR, TCRdb re-called the PCR reads, giving one row per CDR3 protein. The sample carries 7,000 or so distinct CDR3 sequences, 40% to 55% recorded once. The data belong to a study of vaccination and CD4 T cells after COVID-19. On the study more broadly: Cells received overlapping spike peptides from SARS-CoV-2, HCoV-NL63, HCoV-OC43 and HCoV-229E as stimulation.

V lost 5 bases and J lost 0, with 13 bases in between. The CDR3 is 15 residues long. Germline V lookup: CDR1 SEHNR, CDR2 FQNEAQ (reference sequence). The sample's treatment: approximately nine-day PBMC culture with coronavirus spike peptide pools or control peptides (ViraFEST assay). Gathering of the CD4+ T cells, from the unexposed donor, took place before the COVID-19 pandemic (2011-2018). Following expansion of antigen-specific T cells with peptide pools, ViraFEST then sequenced TCRs. The chain employs TRBV7-9 and TRBJ2-5; perhaps TRBD1 as D (5 bases). The receptor was isolated from a human donor in good health. The sample taken for sequencing was CD4+ T cells from blood, cultured in vitro. The DNA of the CDR3 is TGTGCCAGCAGCGCCCCGTTAGGGGACCAAGAGACCCAGTACTTC. Encoded protein: CASSAPLGDQETQYF.